The T cell receptor (beta chain) under discussion was sequenced for a study of response to subunit inactivated influenza vaccine. Trimming removed 4 bases from V and 4 bases from J, with 17 bases in between. In germline, CDR1 is SGHAT, CDR2 FQNNGV. The CDR3 has 16 amino acids. TCRdb passed the RT-PCR reads through MiXCR, listing each CDR3 protein once. The sample yields more than 450,000 distinct CDR3 sequences, roughly 12% seen once. The data also belong to a second study, concerning T cells expressing NK-cell markers. That source adds: Scientists made TCR beta cDNA using 5'RACE template switching with UMIs.

This clonotype was obtained from a middle-aged man who received an inactivated influenza vaccine. Sequenced material: PBMCs from blood, taken on the day of vaccination. The rearrangement links TRBV11-2 to TRBJ2-1, with TRBD2 as a possible D gene (6 bases). CDR3 coding DNA: TGTGCCAGCAGCTCCTTCAGGCTAGCGAGATACAATGAGCAGTTCTTC. It translates to CASSSFRLARYNEQFF.